This T cell receptor (beta chain) came from a study of type 1 regulatory T cells. Study summary: T-allo10 is an in vitro-generated, Tr1-enriched CD4 T cell product specific for alloantigen.

The germline V gene has CDR1 SGHKS and CDR2 YYEKEE (reference sequence). The CDR3 runs to 16 residues. V was clipped by 1 base and J by 4 bases; unmatched bases: 5. This clonotype is a singleton in its sample. The target antigen is unknown. TCRdb re-called the reads with MiXCR, one entry per CDR3 protein. The sample includes about 24,000 distinct CDR3 sequences, about 45% of them seen just once. The chain is built from TRBV5-5 and TRBJ2-2, with 9 bases matching TRBD2. This sequence was found in a human donor in good health. Specimen: cultured T cells, either the whole culture or a sorted T cell fraction (not recorded which). The CDR3 DNA sequence: TGTGCCAGCAGCTTGTCCGGGACTAGCAGCACCGGGGAGCTGTTTTTT. Translation: CASSLSGTSSTGELFF.